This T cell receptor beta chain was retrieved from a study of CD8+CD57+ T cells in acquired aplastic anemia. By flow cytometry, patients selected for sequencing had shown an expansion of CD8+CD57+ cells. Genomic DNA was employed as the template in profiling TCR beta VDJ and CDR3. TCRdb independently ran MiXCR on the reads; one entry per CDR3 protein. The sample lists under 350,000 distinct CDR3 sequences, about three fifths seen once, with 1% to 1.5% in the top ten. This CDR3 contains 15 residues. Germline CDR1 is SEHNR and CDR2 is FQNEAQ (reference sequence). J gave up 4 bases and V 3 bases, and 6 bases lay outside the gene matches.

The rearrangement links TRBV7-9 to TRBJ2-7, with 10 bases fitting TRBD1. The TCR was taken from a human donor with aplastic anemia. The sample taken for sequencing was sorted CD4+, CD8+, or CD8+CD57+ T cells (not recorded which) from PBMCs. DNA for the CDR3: TGTGCCAGCAGCTTCTCCGGGACAGGGGAGTACGAGCAGTACTTC. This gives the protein CASSFSGTGEYEQYF. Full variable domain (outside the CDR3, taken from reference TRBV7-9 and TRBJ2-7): DTGVSQNPRHKITKRGQNVTFRCDPISEHNRLYWYRQTLGQGPEFLTYFQNEAQLEKSRLLSDRFSAERPKGSFSTLEIQRTEQGDSAMYLCASSFSGTGEYEQYFGPGTRLTVT.